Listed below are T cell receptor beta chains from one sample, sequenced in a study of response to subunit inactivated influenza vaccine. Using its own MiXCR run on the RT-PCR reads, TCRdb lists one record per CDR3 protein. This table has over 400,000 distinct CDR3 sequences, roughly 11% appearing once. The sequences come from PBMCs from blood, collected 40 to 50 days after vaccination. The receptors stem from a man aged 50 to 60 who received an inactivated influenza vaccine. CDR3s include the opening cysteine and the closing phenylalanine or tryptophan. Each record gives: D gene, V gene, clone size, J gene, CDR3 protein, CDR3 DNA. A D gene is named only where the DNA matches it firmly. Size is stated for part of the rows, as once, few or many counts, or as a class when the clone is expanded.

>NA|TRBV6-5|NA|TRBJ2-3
CASSYSRTSTDTQYF
TGTGCCAGCAGTTACTCGCGGACTAGCACAGATACGCAGTATTTT
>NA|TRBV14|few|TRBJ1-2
CASSQDSWNYGYTF
TGTGCCAGCAGCCAAGACAGCTGGAACTATGGCTACACCTTC
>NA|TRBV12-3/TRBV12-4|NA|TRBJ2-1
CASSLGGTKQFF
TGTGCCAGCAGCTTAGGGGGGACTAAGCAGTTCTTC
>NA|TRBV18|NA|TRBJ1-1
CASSLGPTLNAEAFF
TGTGCCAGCTCACTGGGTCCCACCCTGAACGCTGAAGCTTTCTTT
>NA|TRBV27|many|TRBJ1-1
CASKEGAEAFF
TGTGCCAGCAAGGAAGGCGCTGAAGCTTTCTTT
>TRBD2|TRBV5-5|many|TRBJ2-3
CASSLELAGGYTQYF
TGTGCCAGCAGCTTGGAACTAGCGGGGGGGTATACGCAGTATTTT
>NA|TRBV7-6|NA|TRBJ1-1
CASSLGAGGFTEAFF
TGTGCCAGCAGCTTAGGAGCGGGGGGTTTCACTGAAGCTTTCTTT
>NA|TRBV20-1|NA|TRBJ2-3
CSARDQGGHATQYF
TGCAGTGCTAGAGATCAGGGGGGGCATGCTACGCAGTATTTT
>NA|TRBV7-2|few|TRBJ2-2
CASSLFLGGADTGELFF
TGTGCCAGCAGCCTGTTCTTGGGGGGCGCAGACACCGGGGAGCTGTTTTTT
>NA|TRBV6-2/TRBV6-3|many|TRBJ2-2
CASKPKSGGYTGELFF
TGTGCCAGCAAACCGAAATCCGGGGGCTACACCGGGGAGCTGTTTTTT
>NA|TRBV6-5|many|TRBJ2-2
CASSYSRNTGELFF
TGTGCCAGCAGTTACTCGAGGAACACCGGGGAGCTGTTTTTT
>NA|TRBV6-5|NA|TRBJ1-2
CASSSGALLEGYTF
TGTGCCAGCAGTTCTGGGGCCTTACTGGAAGGCTACACCTTC
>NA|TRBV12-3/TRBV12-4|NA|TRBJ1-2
CASSFPDNYGYTF
TGTGCCAGCAGTTTCCCAGATAACTATGGCTACACCTTC
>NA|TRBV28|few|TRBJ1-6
CAARDARYSSYNSPLHF
TGTGCCGCCCGGGACGCCCGATACAGCTCCTATAATTCACCCCTCCACTTT
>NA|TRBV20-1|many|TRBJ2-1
CSARDPFVGSHNEQFF
TGCAGTGCTAGAGATCCGTTCGTGGGATCGCACAATGAGCAGTTCTTC
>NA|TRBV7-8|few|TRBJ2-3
CASRADRVPKGTDTQYF
TGTGCCAGTAGGGCGGATCGGGTCCCGAAGGGCACAGATACGCAGTATTTT
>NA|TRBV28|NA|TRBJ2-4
CASRLEGAKNIQYF
TGTGCCAGCAGACTGGAGGGGGCCAAAAACATTCAGTACTTC
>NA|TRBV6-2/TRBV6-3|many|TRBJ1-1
CASSYRTDYGTEAFF
TGTGCCAGCAGTTACCGGACAGACTATGGCACTGAAGCTTTCTTT
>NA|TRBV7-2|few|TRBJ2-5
CASSLWGKETQYF
TGTGCCAGCAGCTTATGGGGTAAAGAGACCCAGTACTTC
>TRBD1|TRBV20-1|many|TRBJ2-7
CSGAGDRGTEQYF
TGCAGTGGAGCAGGAGACAGGGGGACCGAGCAGTACTTC
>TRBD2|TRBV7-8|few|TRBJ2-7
CASSWGAGAISYEQYF
TGTGCCAGCAGCTGGGGAGCGGGGGCCATCTCCTACGAGCAGTACTTC
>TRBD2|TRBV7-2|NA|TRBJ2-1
CASTASGAYNEQFF
TGTGCCAGCACAGCTAGCGGGGCTTACAATGAGCAGTTCTTC
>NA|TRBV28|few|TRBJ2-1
CASRTISAGQGFRTSFDEQFF
TGTGCCAGCAGAACTATCTCGGCGGGACAGGGTTTTAGGACTAGCTTCGATGAGCAGTTCTTC
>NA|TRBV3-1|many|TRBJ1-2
CASSQGAGNYGYTF
TGTGCCAGCAGCCAAGGGGCAGGGAACTATGGCTACACCTTC
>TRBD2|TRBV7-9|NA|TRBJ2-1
CASSVAGEPYNEQFF
TGTGCCAGCAGCGTAGCGGGAGAACCTTACAATGAGCAGTTCTTC
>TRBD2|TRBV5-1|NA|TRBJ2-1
CASSQRLAGPYNEQFF
TGCGCCAGCAGCCAGAGACTAGCGGGACCCTACAATGAGCAGTTCTTC
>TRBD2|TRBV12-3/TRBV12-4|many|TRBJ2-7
CASRGRERGYSYEQYF
TGTGCCAGCAGGGGTCGGGAGCGGGGATACTCCTACGAGCAGTACTTC
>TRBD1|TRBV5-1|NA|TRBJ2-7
CASSLLPGTGVEQYF
TGCGCCAGCAGCCTCCTACCCGGGACAGGGGTCGAGCAGTACTTC
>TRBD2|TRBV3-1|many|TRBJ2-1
CASSDTGGPYNEQFF
TGTGCCAGCAGTGATACGGGGGGTCCATACAATGAGCAGTTCTTC
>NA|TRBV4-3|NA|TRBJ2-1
CASSQTARDNEQFF
TGCGCCAGCAGCCAAACCGCCAGGGACAATGAGCAGTTCTTC
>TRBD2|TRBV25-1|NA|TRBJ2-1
CATIGRGGGGYNEQFF
TGTGCCACCATAGGGCGTGGCGGGGGGGGCTACAATGAGCAGTTCTTC
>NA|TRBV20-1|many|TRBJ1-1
CSAGPRGSREAFF
TGCAGTGCTGGACCACGAGGCTCCCGTGAAGCTTTCTTT
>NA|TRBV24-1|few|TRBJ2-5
CATSAPWAPQTQYF
TGTGCCACCAGTGCTCCTTGGGCCCCTCAGACCCAGTACTTC
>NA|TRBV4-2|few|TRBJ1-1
CASSQRPAAMNTEAFF
TGTGCCAGCAGCCAACGTCCGGCAGCTATGAACACTGAAGCTTTCTTT
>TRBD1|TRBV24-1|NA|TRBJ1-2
CATSDFDRGPYTF
TGTGCCACCAGTGATTTTGACAGGGGGCCTTACACCTTC
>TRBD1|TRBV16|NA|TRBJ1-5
CASSQDRGVWPQHF
TGTGCCAGCAGCCAGGACAGGGGGGTTTGGCCCCAGCATTTT
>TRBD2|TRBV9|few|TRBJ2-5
CASSVASGGLVETQYF
TGTGCCAGCAGCGTAGCTAGCGGGGGCTTGGTTGAGACCCAGTACTTC